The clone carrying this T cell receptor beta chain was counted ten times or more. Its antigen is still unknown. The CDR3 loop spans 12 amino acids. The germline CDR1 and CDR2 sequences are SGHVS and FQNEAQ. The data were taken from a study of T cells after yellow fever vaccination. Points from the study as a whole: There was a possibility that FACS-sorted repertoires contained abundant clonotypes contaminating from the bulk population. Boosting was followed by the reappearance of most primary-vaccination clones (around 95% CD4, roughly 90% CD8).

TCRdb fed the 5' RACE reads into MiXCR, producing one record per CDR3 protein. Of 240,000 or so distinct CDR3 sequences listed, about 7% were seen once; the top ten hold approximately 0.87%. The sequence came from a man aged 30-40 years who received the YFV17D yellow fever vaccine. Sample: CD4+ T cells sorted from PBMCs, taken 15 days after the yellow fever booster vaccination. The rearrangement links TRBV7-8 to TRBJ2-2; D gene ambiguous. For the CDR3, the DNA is TGTGCTTCTTTTGGGTACACCGGGGAGCTGTTTTTT. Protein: CASFGYTGELFF.